This T cell receptor beta chain was recovered during a study of regulatory T cells in long-lasting Graves disease. General observations from the study: Peripheral blood alone, not thyroid tissue, underwent study. Newly diagnosed Graves' patients exceeded persistent ones in TCR diversity. Accuracy was perhaps lowered by the small sample size.

Time point indicated: newly diagnosed GD, antithyroid drugs for less than 3 months. With RNA extracted from PBMCs as input, the TCR library was made. This clonotype has only a few counts. As yet, its antigen is unknown. Construction of the TCR beta libraries employed iRepertoire HTBI primers in conjunction with Arm-PCR of CDR3 regions. TCRdb processed the multiplex PCR reads anew with MiXCR; each CDR3 protein has one entry. Of 300,000 to 450,000 distinct CDR3 sequences detected, roughly 16% appear once; the ten largest clones hold 22%. The sequenced sample was peripheral blood mononuclear cells (PBMCs), obtained at new diagnosis, from a patient treated with antithyroid drugs. This clonotype was sampled from a female donor with Graves disease.

CDR3 protein: CASSDGAGGMETQYF. Here the CDR3 DNA reads TGTGCCAGCAGTGATGGGGCAGGGGGCATGGAGACCCAGTACTTC. The chain links TRBV2 to TRBJ2-5; TRBD1 agrees at 8 bases. Trimming took 3 bases from V and 5 from J; bases not matched to a gene: 8. This CDR3 contains 15 residues. Germline CDR1 reads SNHLY; CDR2 reads FYNNEI. Combining the CDR3 with reference TRBV2 and TRBJ2-5 gives the whole variable domain EPEVTQTPSHQVTQMGQEVILRCVPISNHLYFYWYRQILGQKVEFLVSFYNNEISEKSEIFDDQFSVERPDGSNFTLKIRSTKLEDSAMYFCASSDGAGGMETQYFGPGTRLLVL.